The next 19 T cell receptor beta chains were all read from a single sample in a study of blood T cell repertoires in COVID-19. Assay used: immunoSEQ multiplex PCR; TCRdb lists only in-frame clones, some missing. The data hold roughly 230,000 clones, with 80% to 90% observed a single time. The sequencing input was PBMCs or T cells enriched from blood (not recorded which). These receptors were taken from a woman aged 45-65 years who had been exposed to COVID-19.

The rearrangement uses TRBV7-2 and TRBJ2-2, with TRBD1 as a possible D gene (6 bases). V lost 5 bases to trimming and J lost 4 bases, with 20 bases between them. The CDR3 totals 17 residues. Germline V lookup: CDR1 SGHTA, CDR2 FQGNSA. The CDR3 bases are TGTGCCAGCAGCCCTAGGACAGCGAACATACCCACCGGGGAGCTGTTTTTT. This codes for CASSPRTANIPTGELFF.

This chain uses TRBV4-1 with TRBJ2-1; the D is unclear. Trimming removed 3 bases at V and 8 bases at J, with 17 bases between. Germline CDR1 is MGHRA and CDR2 is YSYEKL. This CDR3 has 15 amino acids. The CDR3 loop reads CASSHPTIRPHEQFF. The DNA of the CDR3 is TGCGCCAGCAGCCACCCTACAATCAGGCCTCATGAGCAGTTCTTC.

The chain joins TRBV7-6 to TRBJ1-4; 7 nucleotides agree with TRBD1. J lost 7 bases, V lost 5 bases, and 7 bases had no gene match. The V gene's germline CDR1 is SGHVS and CDR2 FNYEAQ. The CDR3 loop spans 14 amino acids. The CDR3, as DNA: TGTGCCAGCAGCCAAATGACAGGGTCTGAAAAACTGTTTTTT. Its protein product is CASSQMTGSEKLFF.

This clone was detected only a few times. The chain employs TRBV28 and TRBJ1-2; 7 nucleotides line up with TRBD1. The CDR3 length is 13 residues. The trim removed 10 bases at V and 2 bases at J, leaving 7 bases unmatched. In germline, CDR1 is MDHEN, CDR2 SYDVKM. The CDR3 nucleotides are TGTGCCATACGACAGGGCCTAAACTATGGCTACACCTTC. Amino acid sequence: CAIRQGLNYGYTF.

V is TRBV5-4 and J is TRBJ2-5; weak D call: TRBD1 (6 bases). Germline V gives CDR1 SGHNT, CDR2 YYREEE (reference sequence). V was clipped by 4 bases and J by 2 bases, with 12 bases between them. The CDR3 extends over 14 amino acids. CDR3 nucleotides: TGTGCCAGCAGCCAACAGGGCCCTCAAGAGACCCAGTACTTC. Translating gives CASSQQGPQETQYF. The variable domain in full, completed from reference TRBV5-4 and TRBJ2-5, reads ETGVTQSPTHLIKTRGQQVTLRCSSQSGHNTVSWYQQALGQGPQFIFQYYREEENGRGNFPPRFSGLQFPNYSSELNVNALELDDSALYLCASSQQGPQETQYFGPGTRLLVL.

The chain combines TRBV12-5 with TRBJ1-6; 7 bases align to TRBD1. The CDR3 sequence is 14 residues long. The germline gives CDR1 LGHNT, CDR2 FRNRAP. Trimming cost V 7 bases and J 10 bases; bases outside gene matches: 10. The CDR3 is CASVKTGQGSPLHF. In nucleotides, the CDR3 is TGTGCTAGTGTCAAGACAGGGCAAGGGTCACCCCTCCACTTT.

This clone was detected only a few times. The chain has TRBV7-2 and TRBJ1-3; D is undetermined. Looked up from germline, CDR1 is SGHTA and CDR2 is FQGNSA. V lost 5 bases and J lost 0, with 5 bases in between. The CDR3 has 13 amino acids. CDR3 in amino acids: CASSPSSGNTIYF. CDR3 coding DNA: TGTGCCAGCAGCCCCAGCTCTGGAAACACCATATATTTT.

A note on this clone: The same CDR3 is also encoded by other DNA sequences in this sample. This chain joins TRBV10-2 and TRBJ2-2, with D tentatively TRBD1 (5 bases). This CDR3 has 14 amino acids. Germline-derived CDR1 and CDR2 are WSHSY and SAAADI. Trimming removed 8 bases from V and 2 bases from J, with 12 bases in between. For the CDR3, the DNA is TGCGCCAGCCGGCGGCAGGGTAACACCGGGGAGCTGTTTTTT. The encoded protein is CASRRQGNTGELFF.

The chain recombines TRBV19 with TRBJ1-6; no firm D call. V was shortened by 2 bases and J by 10 bases, with 12 bases between the two germline ends. Germline V gives CDR1 LNHDA, CDR2 SQIVND (reference sequence). The CDR3 runs to 14 residues. The CDR3 DNA follows: TGTGCCAGTAGTATATCAGACTTCTCATCACCCCTCCACTTT. Translating it yields CASSISDFSSPLHF.

This chain uses TRBV5-6 with TRBJ1-5, with D perhaps matching TRBD1 (6 bases). Germline CDR1 is SGHDT and CDR2 is YYEEEE. With 1 base removed from V and 3 bases from J, the gap between germline ends came to 11 bases. CDR3 length: 15 amino acids. The CDR3 coding sequence is TGTGCCAGCAGCTTGTGGGGGGGCACCAATCAGCCCCAGCATTTT. Translated: CASSLWGGTNQPQHF.

The DNA of the CDR3 is TGTGCCAGCAGTCCAAGACAGACTCTTGGCTACACCTTC. Residues: CASSPRQTLGYTF. V and J are TRBV27 and TRBJ1-2; D is perhaps TRBD1 (5 bases). Trimming cost V 5 bases and J 7 bases, with 14 bases left between them. The CDR3 consists of 13 residues. Germline CDR1 and CDR2: MNHEY and SMNVEV (reference sequence).

The chain couples TRBV2 to TRBJ2-7, with D unresolved. V gave up 7 bases and J gave up 3 bases, with 7 bases separating them. The CDR3 is 11 amino acids. Germline-derived CDR1 and CDR2 are SNHLY and FYNNEI. This CDR3 reads CASKERYEQYF. The DNA for the CDR3 is TGTGCCAGCAAAGAGCGCTACGAGCAGTACTTC. The variable domain in full, completed from reference TRBV2 and TRBJ2-7, reads EPEVTQTPSHQVTQMGQEVILRCVPISNHLYFYWYRQILGQKVEFLVSFYNNEISEKSEIFDDQFSVERPDGSNFTLKIRSTKLEDSAMYFCASKERYEQYFGPGTRLTVT.

The chain carries TRBV11-2 and TRBJ2-3, with 10 positions matching TRBD2. The CDR3 consists of 20 residues. CDR1 is SGHAT and CDR2 is FQNNGV in the germline V gene. V was clipped by 0 bases and J by 2 bases; unmatched bases: 14. The CDR3 spells CASSLDKASGGPTLTDTQYF. CDR3 bases: TGTGCCAGCAGCTTAGATAAGGCTAGCGGGGGCCCGACACTCACAGATACGCAGTATTTT.

The V gene is TRBV27, the J gene TRBJ1-1; the D gene is possibly TRBD1 (5 bases). The V and J ends lost 4 bases and 1 base respectively, with 16 bases between them. The CDR3 has 16 amino acids. Germline V gene data show CDR1 as MNHEY and CDR2 as SMNVEV (reference sequence). The CDR3 DNA is TGTGCCAGCAGTTCCAAAAGGGGATGGGGGAACACTGAAGCTTTCTTT. This sequence encodes CASSSKRGWGNTEAFF.

The chain links TRBV7-2 to TRBJ1-2; 8 bases map to TRBD1. The germline CDR1 and CDR2 sequences are SGHTA and FQGNSA. With 6 bases clipped from V and 4 bases from J, the junction kept 10 bases outside the gene matches. This CDR3 spans 15 amino acids. The CDR3 is CASSLQGALGYGYTF. The CDR3 DNA reads TGTGCCAGCAGTCTCCAGGGGGCGCTGGGCTATGGCTACACCTTC.

The chain employs TRBV5-1 and TRBJ2-2; 8 bases are shared with TRBD2. Germline CDR1 reads SGHRS; CDR2 reads YFSETQ. The J segment lost 6 bases and the V segment lost 4 bases, leaving 8 bases of the junction unmatched. This CDR3 has 15 residues. Here the CDR3 reads CASSAGTRVPGELFF. CDR3 sequence (DNA): TGCGCCAGCAGCGCCGGGACTAGGGTGCCCGGGGAGCTGTTTTTT.

The rearrangement uses TRBV3-1 (or the pseudogene TRBV3-2) and TRBJ2-5; TRBD1 aligns across 9 bases. The J segment lost 6 bases and the V segment lost 4 bases, leaving 3 bases of the junction unmatched. The CDR3 runs 13 residues. The germline V gene has CDR1 LGHDT and CDR2 YNNKEL (reference sequence). The CDR3 is CASSRDRAKTQYF. As DNA, the CDR3 is TGTGCCAGCAGCCGGGACAGGGCAAAGACCCAGTACTTC.

This clone occurred once. This chain joins TRBV21-1 and TRBJ2-2; TRBD1, the D gene given by the table, was not confirmed from the DNA. TRBV21-1 is marked as a pseudogene. The CDR3 runs 16 residues. CDR3 region: CASSLEGQIPPGELFF. The CDR3 DNA reads TGTGCCAGCAGCTTAGAGGGACAGATCCCTCCCGGGGAGCTGTTTTTT.

This chain links TRBV7-9 with TRBJ1-4; 8 bases are shared with TRBD1. The CDR3 totals 15 residues. V dropped 2 bases and J dropped 4; count of bases not matched to a gene: 3. CDR1 SEHNR and CDR2 FQNEAQ come from the germline V gene (reference sequence). The CDR3 nucleotides read TGTGCCAGCAGCTTACAGGGGGCGGTTAATGAAAAACTGTTTTTT. The encoded protein is CASSLQGAVNEKLFF.